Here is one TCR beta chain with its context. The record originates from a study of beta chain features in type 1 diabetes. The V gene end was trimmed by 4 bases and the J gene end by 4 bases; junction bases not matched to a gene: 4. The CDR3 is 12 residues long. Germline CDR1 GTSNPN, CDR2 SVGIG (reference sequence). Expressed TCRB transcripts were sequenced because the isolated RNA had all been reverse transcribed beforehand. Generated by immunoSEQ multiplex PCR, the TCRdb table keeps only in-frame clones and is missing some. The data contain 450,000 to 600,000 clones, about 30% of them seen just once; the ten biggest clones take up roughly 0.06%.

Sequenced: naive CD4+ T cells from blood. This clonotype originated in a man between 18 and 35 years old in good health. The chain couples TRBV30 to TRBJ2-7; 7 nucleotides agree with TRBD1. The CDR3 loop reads CAWNPTGYEQYF. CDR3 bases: TGTGCCTGGAACCCGACAGGGTACGAGCAGTACTTC.